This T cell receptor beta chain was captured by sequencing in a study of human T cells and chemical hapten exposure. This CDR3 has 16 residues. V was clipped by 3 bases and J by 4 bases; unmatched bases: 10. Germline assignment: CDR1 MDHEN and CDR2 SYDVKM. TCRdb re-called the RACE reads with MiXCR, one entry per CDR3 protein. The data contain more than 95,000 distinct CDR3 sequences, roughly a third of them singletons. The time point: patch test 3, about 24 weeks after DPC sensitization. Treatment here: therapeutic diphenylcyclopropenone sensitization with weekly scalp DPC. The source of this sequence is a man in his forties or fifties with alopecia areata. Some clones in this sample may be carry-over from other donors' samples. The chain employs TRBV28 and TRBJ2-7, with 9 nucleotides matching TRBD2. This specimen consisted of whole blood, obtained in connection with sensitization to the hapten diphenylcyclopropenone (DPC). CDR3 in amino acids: CASSFSSPSGMYEQYF. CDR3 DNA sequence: TGTGCCAGCAGTTTCTCTTCCCCTAGCGGGATGTACGAGCAGTACTTC.